This record looks at one T cell receptor beta chain sequence and its context. This clone was found a few times. What this receptor recognizes is not known. The junction departs from germline at one end; a sequencing error may be responsible. The data were obtained in a study of blood T cell repertoires in COVID-19 (dated by TCRdb to 2018 to 2021). About the investigation overall: The collaborator samples originated in the United States, Italy and Spain and spanned the acute and convalescent phases of COVID-19. The material from the prospective study consisted of cDNA or gDNA derived from T cells, B-cell-depleted T cells, or PBMCs. Subjects who had been exposed to COVID-19, were actively infected with it, or had recovered from it provided the deeply sampled blood TCRbeta repertoires that made up the dataset. The repertoires were released in a freely available public database intended as a resource for research on the immune response to SARS-CoV-2. The samples were drawn from two sources: the first 160 participants of the ongoing ImmuneRACE study, and approximately 1,300 subjects contributed by 6 global collaborators. Nearly every sample came with metadata listing a de-identified subject ID, COVID-19 status, age in years and sex. HLA class I and class II types, where available, came from metadata supplied by the sample provider rather than from assay-based typing.

Collaborating institutions collected whole blood in K2EDTA tubes following their own protocols. For TCRbeta analysis, collaborator samples were shipped as frozen whole blood, as isolated PBMCs, or as DNA extracted from either sample type. Based on the germline V gene, the CDR1 and CDR2 sequences are SGHVS and FQNEAQ. From its cysteine to its phenylalanine, the CDR3 spans 14 amino acids. Only the CDR3 portion is preserved as DNA: 42 bases, with reading frame beginning at the first base. The immunoSEQ Assay, a bias-controlled multiplex PCR, was used to amplify TCRbeta CDR3 regions from genomic DNA. On the study's bioinformatics: The number of nucleated cells in each sample was estimated from the amplification of reference gene primers within the assay. To quantify the absolute abundance of each unique TCRbeta CDR3 rearrangement, sequence reads were collapsed and filtered. For each sample, productive Simpson clonality was calculated as the square root of Simpson's diversity index over productive rearrangements. TCRdb obtained this table from immuneACCESS and retained in-frame rearrangements with V and J assigned. These tables miss some clones; where compared with another copy, unresolved V genes account for less than half of the shortfall, and the remainder is unexplained. V, J and clone size derive from that table, while D and trimming were established from the DNA sequence. In this sample the table shows some 400,000 clones, 85% to 90% of which occur a single time. Of the sample, under 3% falls within the top ten clones.

Broader findings and caveats from the paper: How much clinical and demographic metadata was included differed by source and by participant, and the metadata was provided uncurated.

Source material: peripheral blood. The rearrangement joined TRBV7-8 to TRBJ1-1, and TRBD1 matches 8 of the central bases. This receptor was identified in a human donor in a cohort sampled during active COVID-19. The nucleotides are TGTGCCAGCAGCTTAGACCGACAGGGGCTCTCGCTGCCCTTT. Its protein product is CASSLDRQGLSLPF. With the portions outside the CDR3 filled from the reference TRBV7-8 and TRBJ1-1 genes, the complete variable region becomes GAGVSQSPRYKVAKRGQDVALRCDPISGHVSLFWYQQALGQGPEFLTYFQNEAQLDKSGLPSDRFFAERPEGSVSTLKIQRTQQEDSAVYLCASSLDRQGLSLPFGQGTRLTVV.